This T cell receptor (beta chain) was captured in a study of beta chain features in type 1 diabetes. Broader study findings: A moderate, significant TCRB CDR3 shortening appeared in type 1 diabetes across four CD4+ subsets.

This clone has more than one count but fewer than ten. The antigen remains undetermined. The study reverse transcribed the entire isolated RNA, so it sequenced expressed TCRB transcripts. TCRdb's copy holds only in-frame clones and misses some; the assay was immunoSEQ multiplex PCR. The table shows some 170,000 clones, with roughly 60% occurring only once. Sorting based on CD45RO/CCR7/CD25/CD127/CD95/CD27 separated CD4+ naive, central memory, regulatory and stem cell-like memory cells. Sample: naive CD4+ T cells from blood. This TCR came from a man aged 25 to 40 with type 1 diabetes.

The CDR3 region is CSAVGQNTEAFF. As DNA, the CDR3 is TGCAGCGCCGTGGGGCAGAACACTGAAGCTTTCTTT. V gene TRBV29-1 combines with J gene TRBJ1-1, with a tentative D call TRBD1 (5 bases). This CDR3 spans 12 amino acids. Germline-derived CDR1 and CDR2 are SQVTM and ANQGSEA. The V and J ends lost 7 bases and 1 base respectively, with 10 bases between them.